The T cell receptor beta chain under discussion was sequenced for a study of patients and donors after allogeneic stem cell transplantation. Trimming cost V 1 base and J 4 bases, with 9 bases left between them. In germline, CDR1 is SGHTA, CDR2 FQGNSA. CDR3 length equals 14 residues. TCRdb used MiXCR to reprocess the RT-PCR reads, holding one entry per CDR3 protein. The sample consists of more than 850,000 distinct CDR3 sequences, about a sixth of them appearing once. This clonotype has more than one count but fewer than ten. This chain joins TRBV7-2 and TRBJ2-3; D perhaps matches TRBD1 (5 bases). What was sequenced was blood, either unsorted or a sorted T cell fraction (not recorded which). The source of this sequence is a human donor who was either an allogeneic HSCT recipient or a stem cell or donor lymphocyte infusion donor (not recorded which). It is not recorded whose cells these are; they may come from a transplant donor. The CDR3 coding sequence is TGTGCCAGCAGCTTAGGAGCAGGGTCAGATACGCAGTATTTT. Its protein product is CASSLGAGSDTQYF.